The source of this TCR beta chain is a study of blood T cell repertoires in COVID-19. Overall study context: Some COVID-19 samples were acute and others convalescent; all came from the United States, Italy and Spain. T cells, B-cell-depleted T cells, or PBMCs supplied cDNA or gDNA.

Germline V gene lookup returns CDR1 MNHNY and CDR2 SVGAGI (reference sequence). Deletions cut 7 bases from V and 1 base from J, with 13 bases between. This CDR3 is 14 amino acids long. Profiled with immunoSEQ multiplex PCR; TCRdb holds only in-frame clones, not every one. The table has around 270,000 clones, 85% to 90% seen once. The receptor's source is a man younger than 45 with acute or convalescent COVID-19. This rearrangement joins TRBV6-6 to TRBJ1-1; D is undetermined. Source material: peripheral blood. The CDR3 spells CASTPSGKNTEAFF. For the CDR3, the DNA is TGTGCCAGCACCCCAAGTGGCAAGAACACTGAAGCTTTCTTT.